This entry lists 23 T cell receptor beta chains sequenced from one sample in a study of cytomegalovirus exposure and HLA in healthy donors. Clones were sequenced by immunoSEQ multiplex PCR, and TCRdb holds only the in-frame ones, with some missing. Of under 200,000 clones listed, approximately 78% are singletons. The specimen sequenced was PBMCs. These receptors all come from a woman aged 30 to 39 in good health and CMV-seronegative.

In this sample, this clone turned up a few times. This chain joins TRBV30 and TRBJ1-1; 7 bases are a match to TRBD1. Looked up from germline, CDR1 is GTSNPN and CDR2 is SVGIG (reference sequence). The CDR3 contains 13 residues. J was trimmed by 5 bases and V by 1 base; bases with no gene match: 4. The CDR3 loop reads CAWSAQGQTEAFF. The CDR3 DNA sequence: TGTGCCTGGAGTGCTCAGGGACAGACTGAAGCTTTCTTT.

V is TRBV18 and J is TRBJ2-7, with D hard to call. V shed 0 bases and J shed 3 bases, with 15 bases lying between them. The CDR3 extends over 16 amino acids. The V gene's germline CDR1 is KGHSH and CDR2 LQKENI. CDR3 sequence (DNA): TGTGCCAGCTCACCACCTGGGCCCCTCTCGCGCTACGAGCAGTACTTC. Its translation is CASSPPGPLSRYEQYF.

The chain employs TRBV5-6 and TRBJ1-5; 7 bases fit TRBD1. CDR1 is SGHDT and CDR2 is YYEEEE in the germline V gene. The CDR3 totals 14 residues. Trimming cost V 4 bases and J 12 bases; bases outside gene matches: 13. The CDR3 is CASSLGQAVTVQHF. DNA of the CDR3: TGTGCCAGCAGCCTAGGACAGGCAGTGACCGTCCAGCATTTT.

In its sample, this clone was seen a few times. The same CDR3 arises from other DNA sequences in this sample as well. J is TRBJ1-5 and V is TRBV2; tentative D call: TRBD1 (5 bases). Germline values: CDR1 SNHLY, CDR2 FYNNEI. The CDR3 consists of 15 residues. V lost 3 bases, J lost 1 base, and 10 bases lay in between. In DNA form, the CDR3 reads TGTGCCAGCAGTGAGCAGGGATTGAGCAATCAGCCCCAGCATTTT. Encoded protein: CASSEQGLSNQPQHF.

The V gene is TRBV5-6, the J gene TRBJ2-1; tentatively, D is TRBD1 (6 bases). Germline V gene data show CDR1 as SGHDT and CDR2 as YYEEEE. This CDR3 spans 14 amino acids. V lost 2 bases and J lost 7, with 13 bases in between. The CDR3 here is CASSFGDIGNEQFF. DNA for the CDR3: TGTGCCAGCAGCTTTGGGGACATTGGGAATGAGCAGTTCTTC. The complete variable domain, with remaining parts taken from reference TRBV5-6 and TRBJ2-1, reads DAGVTQSPTHLIKTRGQQVTLRCSPKSGHDTVSWYQQALGQGPQFIFQYYEEEERQRGNFPDRFSGHQFPNYSSELNVNALLLGDSALYLCASSFGDIGNEQFFGPGTRLTVL.

This chain links TRBV5-4 with TRBJ1-6, with 7 positions matching TRBD1. Germline V gene data show CDR1 as SGHNT and CDR2 as YYREEE (reference sequence). J gave up 6 bases and V 0 bases, and 3 bases lay outside the gene matches. The CDR3 extends over 15 amino acids. The CDR3 is CASSLGAGGNSPLHF. For the CDR3, the DNA is TGTGCCAGCAGCTTGGGGGCAGGGGGTAATTCACCCCTCCACTTT.

This chain uses TRBV28 with TRBJ2-1; tentatively, D is TRBD1 (6 bases). Trimming removed 7 bases at V and 4 bases at J, with 20 bases between. CDR1 is MDHEN, CDR2 SYDVKM, per germline. This CDR3 has 16 amino acids. The CDR3 nucleotides read TGTGCCAGCAAGAAACCGGGACATGGGTCTTACAATGAGCAGTTCTTC. The encoded protein is CASKKPGHGSYNEQFF.

With respect to this clone: The same CDR3 also results from other DNA sequences found in this sample. V usage is TRBV2 and J usage is TRBJ1-2; D is unresolved. Germline CDR1 reads SNHLY; CDR2 reads FYNNEI. The CDR3 sequence is 12 residues long. The V gene lost 6 bases and the J gene lost 2 bases, with 7 bases spanning the gap. Here the CDR3 reads CASRAGNYGYTF. The CDR3 nucleotides are TGTGCCAGCAGAGCAGGCAACTATGGCTACACCTTC.

The chain combines TRBV6-1 with TRBJ2-1; 16 bases fit TRBD2. CDR3 size: 18 residues. Germline CDR1 and CDR2: MNHNS and SASEGT. V shed 3 bases, J shed 8 bases, and the junction held 10 bases outside the gene matches. Written as DNA, the CDR3 is TGTGCCAGCAGTGATATATTAGGGGGACTAGCGGGAGGGGATGAGCAGTTCTTC. This gives the protein CASSDILGGLAGGDEQFF.

J is TRBJ2-1 and V is TRBV6-6, with TRBD2 identical over 16 bases. The germline V gene has CDR1 MNHNY and CDR2 SVGAGI (reference sequence). Trimming removed 11 bases from V and 8 bases from J; junction bases left unmatched: 6. The CDR3 covers 14 residues. The chain's CDR3 is CASQGLAGGHEQFF. CDR3 nucleotide sequence: TGTGCCTCCCAGGGACTAGCGGGGGGGCATGAGCAGTTCTTC.

The chain recombines TRBV6-1 with TRBJ1-4; a possible D gene is TRBD1 (6 bases). Germline CDR1 is MNHNS and CDR2 is SASEGT. V was shortened by 1 base and J by 8 bases, with 17 bases between the two germline ends. The CDR3 is made up of 16 amino acids. The CDR3 here is CASSEEMGQGQEKLFF. As DNA, the CDR3 is TGTGCCAGCAGTGAAGAGATGGGGCAGGGGCAGGAAAAACTGTTTTTT.

There are a few counts of this clone. Other DNA sequences from this sample encode an identical CDR3 as well. The rearrangement links TRBV10-2 to TRBJ1-2; D perhaps matches TRBD1 (6 bases). The CDR3 spans 13 residues. Germline V lookup: CDR1 WSHSY, CDR2 SAAADI. V lost 6 bases and J lost 3, with 11 bases in between. This CDR3 reads CASSLQGDYGYTF. DNA for the CDR3: TGCGCCAGCAGCCTACAGGGAGACTATGGCTACACCTTC.

The J gene is TRBJ2-2, the V gene TRBV9, with D possibly being TRBD2 (5 bases). Trimming shortened V by 0 bases and J by 6 bases, and 12 bases separated the two germline ends. Germline V gene lookup returns CDR1 SGDLS and CDR2 YYNGEE. CDR3 size: 15 residues. CDR3 in DNA: TGTGCCAGCAGCGTAGGCACAGACTACCCCGGGGAGCTGTTTTTT. Protein product: CASSVGTDYPGELFF.

This chain uses TRBV6-5 with TRBJ1-2; D is undetermined. Trimming removed 7 bases from V and 8 bases from J, with 14 bases in between. This CDR3 comprises 12 residues. Germline V CDR1 and CDR2: MNHEY, SVGAGI. DNA for the CDR3: TGTGCCAGCAAGTCCACGTCGGGGGGCTACACCTTC. Protein sequence: CASKSTSGGYTF.

This chain links TRBV18 with TRBJ2-5; TRBD2 agrees at 9 bases. There are 15 residues in the CDR3. Per germline, CDR1 KGHSH and CDR2 LQKENI. V lost 6 bases, J lost 2 bases, and 7 bases stayed unmatched. CDR3 amino acids: CASSQGLAGQETQYF. The CDR3 nucleotides are TGTGCCAGCTCCCAGGGACTAGCTGGGCAAGAGACCCAGTACTTC.

The chain recombines TRBV4-2 with TRBJ2-7, with D possibly being TRBD1 (6 bases). Germline V CDR1 and CDR2: LGHNA, YNFKEQ. This CDR3 has 15 amino acids. Trimming took off 2 bases at V and 3 bases at J, with 14 bases between the two ends. CDR3 nucleotide sequence: TGTGCCAGCAGCCAAAGGTCGGGGACAAACTACGAGCAGTACTTC. Translation: CASSQRSGTNYEQYF.

The chain uses TRBV9 and TRBJ1-2; no firm D call. Trimming removed 3 bases from V and 4 bases from J, with 13 bases in between. Germline assignment: CDR1 SGDLS and CDR2 YYNGEE. The CDR3 extends over 14 amino acids. The CDR3 DNA sequence: TGTGCCAGCAGCGCCCGGGTAGAGGTCTATGGCTACACCTTC. This gives the protein CASSARVEVYGYTF.

The chain has TRBV28 and TRBJ2-7; 7 bases fit TRBD2. V dropped 6 bases and J dropped 3; count of bases not matched to a gene: 8. CDR3 length: 14 amino acids. Per germline, CDR1 MDHEN and CDR2 SYDVKM. CDR3 nucleotides: TGTGCCAGCAGACAAGCGGGGATAGACTACGAGCAGTACTTC. It specifies CASRQAGIDYEQYF.

J is TRBJ1-5 and V is TRBV5-1, with TRBD1 matching 7 bases. CDR3 size: 15 residues. Unmatched junction bases numbered 9, after V lost 4 bases and J lost 5 bases. From germline, CDR1 is SGHRS and CDR2 YFSETQ. The DNA of the CDR3 is TGCGCCAGCAGCGAAGGGGACAGTACATATCAGCCCCAGCATTTT. Residues: CASSEGDSTYQPQHF. Supplemented by reference TRBV5-1 and TRBJ1-5, the full variable domain reads KAGVTQTPRYLIKTRGQQVTLSCSPISGHRSVSWYQQTPGQGLQFLFEYFSETQRNKGNFPGRFSGRQFSNSRSEMNVSTLELGDSALYLCASSEGDSTYQPQHFGDGTRLSIL.

This clone came up once. J is TRBJ1-5 and V is TRBV29-1, with 8 bases lining up with TRBD1. J gave up 1 base and V 7 bases, and 6 bases lay outside the gene matches. The CDR3 sequence is 14 residues long. Germline CDR1 SQVTM, CDR2 ANQGSEA. CDR3 bases: TGCAGCGCCCGGACAGGGTTGAGCAATCAGCCCCAGCATTTT. Its translation: CSARTGLSNQPQHF.

V gene TRBV11-1 combines with J gene TRBJ2-1; TRBD1 aligns across 10 bases. Germline CDR1 SGHAT, CDR2 FQDESV (reference sequence). This CDR3 is 15 amino acids long. V trimming: 5 bases; J trimming: 3 bases; junction bases outside the gene matches: 4. The CDR3 region is CASSRGQGSYNEQFF. The CDR3 coding sequence is TGTGCCAGCAGCCGGGGACAGGGGAGCTACAATGAGCAGTTCTTC.

V usage is TRBV5-1 and J usage is TRBJ2-7, with 8 bases fitting TRBD1. This CDR3 has 15 amino acids. V shed 2 bases, J shed 3 bases, and the junction held 7 bases outside the gene matches. CDR1 SGHRS and CDR2 YFSETQ come from the germline V gene. Written as DNA, the CDR3 is TGCGCCAGCAGCTTAATCCGGGACAGGATCTACGAGCAGTACTTC. Translated, it gives CASSLIRDRIYEQYF.

Comments on this clone: Other DNA sequences in the sample encode the same CDR3. V is TRBV6-5 and J is TRBJ2-7, with D tentatively TRBD2 (5 bases). Germline CDR1 reads MNHEY; CDR2 reads SVGAGI. V dropped 2 bases and J dropped 3 bases, with 5 bases sitting between them. This CDR3 comprises 12 residues. CDR3 DNA sequence: TGTGCCAGCAGTTACGCGGGCTACGAGCAGTACTTC. Translated, it gives CASSYAGYEQYF.